This T cell receptor (beta chain) was sequenced for a study of OX40 agonist ivuxolimab in advanced cancers. Study details: Ivuxolimab was delivered to patients intravenously every 2 weeks at doses spanning 0.01 to 10 mg/kg.

Data came from immunoSEQ multiplex PCR; TCRdb stores just in-frame clones and leaves some out. The sample has some 64,000 clones, almost 85% seen once. The CDR3 sequence is 14 residues long. V shed 6 bases and J shed 1 base, with 12 bases lying between them. Germline V gene sequence: CDR1 ENHRY, CDR2 SYGVKD. The chain employs TRBV10-3 and TRBJ1-1; no clear D gene. Sequencing used CD4+ or CD8+ T cells sorted from blood, obtained in a trial of the OX40 agonist ivuxolimab. This sequence originates from an adult with an advanced solid tumor such as melanoma, head and neck, liver or kidney cancer. The CDR3 nucleotides are TGTGCCATCAGCGAGAGTTGGGCGAACACTGAAGCTTTCTTT. Amino acids: CAISESWANTEAFF.